Following are 5 T cell receptor beta chains from one sample sequenced in a study of blood T cell repertoires in COVID-19. TCRdb keeps only in-frame clones here, not all; method: immunoSEQ multiplex PCR. This sample yields more than 200,000 clones, of which about 85% are seen a single time; around 1.6% belongs to the top ten. The sequenced sample was peripheral blood. The source of these receptors is a man aged 65 to 79 with acute or convalescent COVID-19.

This sequence joins TRBV11-2 and TRBJ2-5; 8 bases map to TRBD2. Unmatched junction bases numbered 8, after V lost 3 bases and J lost 2 bases. CDR1 and CDR2 (germline): SGHAT, FQNNGV. The CDR3 is made up of 16 amino acids. In DNA form, the CDR3 reads TGTGCCAGCAGCTTGGGGGGACTAGTCCGGCAAGAGACCCAGTACTTC. Protein product: CASSLGGLVRQETQYF.

The J gene is TRBJ1-5, the V gene TRBV30; tentative D call: TRBD1 (6 bases). Germline CDR1 is GTSNPN and CDR2 is SVGIG (reference sequence). V was cut by 1 base and J by 4 bases, with 11 bases left in between. The CDR3 runs to 14 residues. CDR3 coding DNA: TGTGCCTGGAGTGCCGGGACAACAAATCAGCCCCAGCATTTT. Translation: CAWSAGTTNQPQHF.

The rearrangement links TRBV3-1 (or the pseudogene TRBV3-2) to TRBJ2-2, with 14 bases that match TRBD2. The CDR3 covers 17 residues. The V segment lost 5 bases and the J segment 7 bases; nucleotides outside the gene matches: 9. The germline gives CDR1 LGHDT, CDR2 YNNKEL (reference sequence). The CDR3 DNA is TGTGCCAGCAGCTATATTAAGGGACTAGCGGGAGTCGGGGAGCTGTTTTTT. Translation gives CASSYIKGLAGVGELFF.

The genes are TRBV28 and TRBJ1-1, with no clear D. CDR3 length equals 14 residues. Germline CDR1 MDHEN, CDR2 SYDVKM. Trimming removed 0 bases from V and 7 bases from J, with 12 bases in between. The CDR3 bases are TGTGCCAGCAGTTTATGGATGGCCGGGAGTGAAGCTTTCTTT. Translating gives CASSLWMAGSEAFF.

The V call is TRBV5-1, the J call TRBJ1-6, with 9 bases fitting TRBD1. V lost 0 bases to trimming and J lost 8 bases; unmatched junction nucleotides: 3. The germline V gene encodes CDR1 SGHRS and CDR2 YFSETQ. CDR3 length: 15 residues. The CDR3 sequence is CASSLGGQGYSPLHF. Here the CDR3 DNA reads TGCGCCAGCAGCTTGGGAGGACAGGGGTATTCACCCCTCCACTTT.